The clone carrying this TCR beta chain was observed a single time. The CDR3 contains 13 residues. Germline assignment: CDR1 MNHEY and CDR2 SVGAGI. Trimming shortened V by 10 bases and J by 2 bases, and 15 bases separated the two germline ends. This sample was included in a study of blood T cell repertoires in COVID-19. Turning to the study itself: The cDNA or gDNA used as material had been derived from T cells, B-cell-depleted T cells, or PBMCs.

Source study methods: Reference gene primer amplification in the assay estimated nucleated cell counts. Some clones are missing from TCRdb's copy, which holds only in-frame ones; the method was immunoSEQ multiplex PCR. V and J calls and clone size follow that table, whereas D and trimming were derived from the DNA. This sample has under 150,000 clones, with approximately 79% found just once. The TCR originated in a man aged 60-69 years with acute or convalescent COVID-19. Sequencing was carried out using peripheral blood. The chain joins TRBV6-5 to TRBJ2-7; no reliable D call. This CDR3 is CATYSYRTYEQYF. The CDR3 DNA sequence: TGTGCCACCTACAGTTATCGAACCTACGAGCAGTACTTC.